This T cell receptor beta chain was profiled in a study of cytomegalovirus exposure and HLA in healthy donors (dated by TCRdb to about 2017). About the study as a whole: An earlier analysis of 550 to 700 of the donors reported approximately 300 Gb of sequence data and some 120 million unique TCR beta sequences from some 180 million T cells. Donor age, sex, ethnicity and CMV serostatus were compiled alongside the repertoire data. An earlier analysis of 587 of the donors applied high-throughput TCR beta sequencing to assess whether each TCR beta V gene segment acted as functional or pseudogenic. A separate validation cohort of over 95 different subjects was used in addition to the approximately 700-subject first cohort. The study combined high-throughput TCR immunosequencing, statistical association of individual TCRs with disease status, and machine learning to predict cytomegalovirus infection status. Of the 350 to 400 genotyped donors, around 81% fell in the genetic ancestry cluster associated with self-reported Caucasian donors. Among roughly 400 genotyped donors of the cohort, an average of around 250,000 unique TCR beta nucleotide sequences was sequenced per donor, of which about 20% were non-productive. In the later analysis, no new phenotypic data were used to find candidate immune exposures; instead, reliance was placed on TCR beta sequences and their occurrence across donors. Using immunosequencing, the study profiled T cell repertoires from roughly 650 subjects and related those repertoires to cytomegalovirus serostatus. Because of strong linkage in the cohort, roughly five DR-DQ haplotypes were treated as single units for association and clustering. Every repertoire in the discovery cohort had been generated on one and the same sequencing platform. Genome-wide SNP genotypes for about three fifths of the roughly 670 donors were used in a later genetic analysis, which treated that subset as a discovery cohort. Typing coverage differed by locus: A, B, C, DRB1 and DQB1 were typed in roughly 620-640 donors, DQA1 in 500 to 550, DPA1 in 600 to 610, and DPB1 in roughly 470. About 320 gigabases of sequencing data and approximately 80 million unique TCR sequences were included in an early release covering about 620 HLA-typed donors. The study aimed to test whether cataloging public T cell receptors could reveal signatures of past pathogen exposure. A later analysis re-analyzed previously published TCR beta repertoires from 660 or so donors and added high-resolution HLA genotyping to study TCR occurrence patterns. HLA typing included class I and class II loci at four-digit resolution. On the study overall, not on this receptor specifically: This cohort had only TCR beta chains sequenced, and the lack of alpha or paired-chain data limited which features could be detected. In a later genetic analysis, fewer N-insertions in productive TCRs were reported among donors in an Asian-associated ancestry cluster than the approximately 710-donor mean. The authors suggested that the approach could potentially be generalized to other disease states and immunological phenotypes. According to a later analysis, most CMV-associated TCR beta chains appeared to be HLA-restricted, and the HLA associations seemed to be driven largely by CMV exposure. For the cohort, immune exposure information was limited to CMV serostatus. When HLA alleles, especially DR and DQ, strongly co-occurred, attributing TCR associations to individual alleles was difficult. In a later analysis, HLA-associated TCR beta chains showed more clonal expansion and lower generation probabilities than non-associated chains that were equally common. Specific HLA alleles were associated with 15,000 to 20,000 TCR beta sequences at a false discovery rate of 0.05 in a later analysis. A further reported finding was that TCR beta sequences accurately predicted the HLA-A and HLA-B alleles for most subjects in the first cohort. A total of fewer than 200 TCR beta chains were listed by the study as associated with cytomegalovirus. A group of highly shared sequence variants was considered likely to be a technical artifact of the sequencing pipeline. In a later analysis, several top co-occurrence clusters were reported to appear linked to parvovirus B19, influenza, CMV and Epstein-Barr virus. The 87-base-pair reads could not distinguish some IMGT-functional V segments, including TRBV6-2 and TRBV6-3, so those segments were excluded. Sequencing depth was assumed to be roughly uniform across donors in the presence/absence analyses, though that assumption may not hold. In vitro tests confirmed that a few of the cytomegalovirus-associated TCR beta chains recognize cytomegalovirus antigens. Because counts were too low, around 18 rarely observed V segments, including chromosome 9 orphons, were left out of the earlier analysis of about 620 of the donors. An earlier analysis of approximately 540 of the donors showed that most TCR beta V segments appeared in productive rearrangements either about 87% or about 30% of the time, which broadly matched IMGT annotations. Linkage disequilibrium might explain the correlated functional status among segregating V segments, but an unknown experimental factor could not be ruled out. Because HLA typing was missing for some donors at each locus, association tests included only the typed subset. A later analysis found that TCR association rates varied across HLA loci, with DRB1 alleles showing the most associated TCRs and HLA-C alleles the fewest. Cytomegalovirus status was reported to be diagnosed by the classifier with high specificity and sensitivity in both the original and validation cohorts. Most TCR sequences were seen in very few donors, while some public TCRs were found in many individuals. An association between a missense DCLRE1C variant and V-gene and J-gene trimming of TCR beta chains was found in a later genetic analysis and replicated in an independent cohort.

The method behind the library was the immunoSEQ multiplex PCR assay. For the multiplex PCR, a mixture combining 60 forward primers for TCR Vbeta segments and 13 reverse primers for TCR Jbeta segments was used. Amplification of the CDR3 region of rearranged TCR beta genes was performed with a multiplex PCR assay on genomic DNA. Amplified TCR beta libraries were sequenced as 87-base-pair reads on the Illumina HiSeq System. In the paper's pipeline: In a later analysis, some 80 million unique TCR beta chains were counted across the 690 or so repertoires, and about 9.9 million of these chains were shared by at least two donors. A nearest-neighbor algorithm error-corrected the raw reads and collapsed the reads into unique sequences, merging closely related sequences to remove PCR and sequencing errors. CDR3 sequences were aligned to IMGT reference sequences to assign V, D and J gene segments. For a sequence to be retained, a match of at least six nucleotides to both a V gene segment and a J gene segment was required. Rearrangements were called productive when the CDR3 lacked stop codons and stayed in frame with V and J; all others were non-productive. Following IMGT convention, CDR3 was defined as the stretch from the second conserved V-encoded cysteine to the conserved J-encoded phenylalanine. Sequences without an unambiguous match to a single V gene segment were excluded from the earlier analysis of 450 to 750 of the donors. In an earlier analysis of almost 600 of the donors, a V segment was called functional when productive rearrangements were above 56.7%, and segregating when the standard deviation between donors exceeded 5%. A statistical classification framework was built for diagnosing cytomegalovirus status from the catalog of TCR beta chain sequences. In a later analysis, V and J genes were assigned by comparing TCR nucleotide sequences against IMGT/GENE-DB human TR gene sequences. The TCRdist pipeline was used in a later analysis to assign CDR3 sequences and most-parsimonious VDJ recombination scenarios. In a later analysis, each TCR beta chain was defined by its CDR3 amino acid sequence together with its V-gene family, and reads lacking a unique V-gene family were excluded. To address suspected cross-contamination and a sequencing artifact, a later analysis removed 592 highly shared, low-generation-probability nucleotide sequences. A later analysis calculated a clonal expansion index for each public chain from normalized within-repertoire ranks of inferred template counts. In a later analysis, generation probabilities were computed using a VDJ recombination model fitted to out-of-frame rearrangements, and the results were checked against IGoR. A later analysis scored TCR-TCR, TCR-HLA and TCR-CMV co-occurrence with hypergeometric tests, applying a repertoire-size bias correction to TCR pairs. In a later analysis, false discovery rates were estimated by permuting HLA or CMV assignments 20 times. In a later analysis, co-occurring TCRs were grouped using DBSCAN, and TCRdist sequence similarity was added for clustering within HLA-allele-positive subsets. Repertoires with fewer than 30,000 or more than 120,000 public chains were left out of co-occurrence clustering, as were roughly five repertoires with anomalous nucleotide sharing. TCRdb re-hosts the immuneACCESS table, in-frame sequences only. Its copies lack some clones; in the studies checked, an unresolved V gene accounts for under half of them, and the cause for the rest is not known. V, J and clone size are taken as reported in that table, and D and trimming were inferred from the DNA itself. The table held for this sample gives approximately 120,000 clones. Roughly 0.94% of the sample is taken by the ten largest.

About this clone itself: The antigen it recognizes is unknown.

In total, over 600 healthy bone marrow donors made up the cohort. At the time of sampling, every cohort member was nominally healthy, though immune exposures that went unrecorded were likely present. The donor tested CMV seronegative, placing the donor among the 350 to 400 seronegative members of the cohort. A peripheral blood sample was provided by each donor, and peripheral blood mononuclear cells were used for TCR beta sequencing. The Qiagen DNeasy Blood Extraction Kit was used to extract genomic DNA from the blood cell samples. For CDR1 and CDR2, the germline V gene lists SGHNT and YENEEA. The CDR3 holds 13 amino acids from the cysteine to the phenylalanine. The only DNA kept is the CDR3, 39 bases in frame from the first base. The V end gives up 4 bases and the J end 3 bases, leaving 2 bases in the junction not matched to a gene.

The sequence is built from TRBV11-3 and TRBJ2-5; TRBD2 aligns with 7 central bases. The sample taken for sequencing was PBMCs. The sequence came from a man between 18 and 29 years old in good health and CMV-seronegative. The bases read TGTGCCAGCAGCTCCGGACTAGAAGAGACCCAGTACTTC. Protein translation: CASSSGLEETQYF.